This passage covers 4 T cell receptor beta chains from one sample sequenced in a study of T cell repertoires in cytomegalovirus infection. TCRdb passed the reads through MiXCR, listing each CDR3 protein once. The table includes more than 150,000 distinct CDR3 sequences, roughly 19% detected once. The material sequenced was PBMCs. The receptors were sampled from a human donor in good health (CMV status not recorded). Some clones in this sample may be carry-over from other donors' samples.

Regarding this clonotype: A single base separates this from a much larger clone, so it may be a read error. The chain employs TRBV7-2 and TRBJ1-2, with 8 bases that match TRBD1. With 4 bases clipped from V and 5 bases from J, the junction kept 9 bases outside the gene matches. CDR3 length: 15 residues. Germline CDR1 is SGHTA and CDR2 is FQGNSA. CDR3 protein: CTSSSGRGQDYGYTF. The CDR3 DNA reads TGTACCAGCAGCTCGGGCCGGGGACAGGATTATGGCTACACCTTC.

Ten or more counts support this clonotype. The rearrangement joins TRBV2 to TRBJ2-1; 11 nucleotides agree with TRBD2. V shed 6 bases and J 7 bases; nucleotides not matched to a gene: 14. The CDR3 has 17 residues. Germline V gene data show CDR1 as SNHLY and CDR2 as FYNNEI. As DNA, the CDR3 is TGTGCCAGCAGCAACAGGGGTAAAGCTAGCGGGGGGAATGAGCAGTTCTTC. Amino acid sequence: CASSNRGKASGGNEQFF.

The rearrangement joins TRBV6-2 or TRBV6-3 to TRBJ2-1; D gene unclear. Germline values: CDR1 MNHEY, CDR2 SVGEGT. The CDR3 spans 11 residues. Between the trimmed V and J ends, which lost 7 bases and 7 bases, there was a span of 8 bases. This CDR3 is CASKVGNEQFF. DNA for the CDR3: TGTGCCAGCAAGGTCGGAAATGAGCAGTTCTTC.

The chain uses TRBV12-3 or TRBV12-4 and TRBJ1-2; D not certain. This CDR3 has 13 residues. V shed 6 bases and J shed 6 bases, with 14 bases lying between them. DNA for the CDR3: TGTGCCAGCAGCCGAGGACCCGAGGATGGCTACACCTTC. Translating it yields CASSRGPEDGYTF.